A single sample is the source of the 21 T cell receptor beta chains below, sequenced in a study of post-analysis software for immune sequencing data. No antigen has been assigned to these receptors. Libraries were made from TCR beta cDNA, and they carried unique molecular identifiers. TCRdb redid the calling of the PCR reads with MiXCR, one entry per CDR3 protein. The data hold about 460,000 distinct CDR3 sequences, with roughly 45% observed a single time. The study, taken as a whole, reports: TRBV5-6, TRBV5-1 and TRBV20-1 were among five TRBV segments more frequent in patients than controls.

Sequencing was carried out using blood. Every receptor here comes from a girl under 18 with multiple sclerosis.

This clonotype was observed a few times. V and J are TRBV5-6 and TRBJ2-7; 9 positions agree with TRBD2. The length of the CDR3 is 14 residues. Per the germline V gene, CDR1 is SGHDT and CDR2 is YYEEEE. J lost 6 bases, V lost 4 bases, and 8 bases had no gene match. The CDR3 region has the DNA TGTGCCAGCAGCACTCCGGGACTAGCACGCGAGCAGTACTTC. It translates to CASSTPGLAREQYF.

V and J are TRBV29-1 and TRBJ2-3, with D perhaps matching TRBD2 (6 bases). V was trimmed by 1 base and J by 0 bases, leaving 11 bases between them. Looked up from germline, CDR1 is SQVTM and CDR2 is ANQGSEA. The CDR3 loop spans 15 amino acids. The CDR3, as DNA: TGCAGCGTTGAAGGGGGGGATTTTAGCACAGATACGCAGTATTTT. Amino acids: CSVEGGDFSTDTQYF.

The CDR3 here is CASSLKGTDTQYF. CDR3 DNA sequence: TGTGCCAGCAGCTTGAAGGGCACAGATACGCAGTATTTT. V and J are TRBV5-6 and TRBJ2-3, with D unresolved. Looked up from germline, CDR1 is SGHDT and CDR2 is YYEEEE. V was cut by 1 base and J by 1 base, with 4 bases left in between. CDR3 length: 13 residues. Using reference TRBV5-6 and TRBJ2-3 for the parts outside the CDR3, the full variable domain is DAGVTQSPTHLIKTRGQQVTLRCSPKSGHDTVSWYQQALGQGPQFIFQYYEEEERQRGNFPDRFSGHQFPNYSSELNVNALLLGDSALYLCASSLKGTDTQYFGPGTRLTVL.

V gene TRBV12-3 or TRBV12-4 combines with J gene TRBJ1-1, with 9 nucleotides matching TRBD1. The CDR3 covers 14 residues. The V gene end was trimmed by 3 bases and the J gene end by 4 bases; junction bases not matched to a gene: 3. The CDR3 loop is CASSLKTGGTEAFF. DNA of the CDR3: TGTGCCAGCAGTTTGAAGACAGGGGGCACTGAAGCTTTCTTT.

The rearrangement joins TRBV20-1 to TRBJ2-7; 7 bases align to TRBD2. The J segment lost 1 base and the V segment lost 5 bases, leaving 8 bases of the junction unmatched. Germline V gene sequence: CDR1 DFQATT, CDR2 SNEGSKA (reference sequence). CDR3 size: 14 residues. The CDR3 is CSAGRRDYSYEQYF. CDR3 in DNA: TGCAGTGCTGGGAGGCGGGACTATTCCTACGAGCAGTACTTC.

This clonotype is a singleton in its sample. The CDR3 coding sequence is TGTGCCAGCTCAGAAATCGCCCTGGCGGGGGTAACCTACGAGCAGTACTTC. The encoded protein is CASSEIALAGVTYEQYF. The chain has TRBV6-2 or TRBV6-3 and TRBJ2-4, with 7 bases aligning to TRBD2. The DNA end favors TRBJ2-7, so the J call may be wrong. Germline lookup yields CDR1 MNHEY and CDR2 SVGEGT. This CDR3 spans 17 amino acids.

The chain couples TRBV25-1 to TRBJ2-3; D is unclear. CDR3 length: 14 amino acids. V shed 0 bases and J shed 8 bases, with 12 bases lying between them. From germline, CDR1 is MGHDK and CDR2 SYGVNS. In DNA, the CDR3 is TGTGCCAGCAGTGAATATATGGTGGCGGCTACGCAGTATTTT. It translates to CASSEYMVAATQYF.

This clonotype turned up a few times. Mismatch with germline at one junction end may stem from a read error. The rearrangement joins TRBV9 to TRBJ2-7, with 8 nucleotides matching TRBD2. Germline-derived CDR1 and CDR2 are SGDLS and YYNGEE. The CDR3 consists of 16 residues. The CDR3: CAGSVGLSGRIYEQYF. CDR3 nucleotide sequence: TGTGCCGGCAGCGTAGGTCTAAGCGGGAGAATCTACGAGCAGTACTTC.

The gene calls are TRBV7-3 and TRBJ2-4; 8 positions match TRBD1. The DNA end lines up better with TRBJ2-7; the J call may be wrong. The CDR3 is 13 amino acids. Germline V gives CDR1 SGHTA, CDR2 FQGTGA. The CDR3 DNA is TGTGCCAGCAGCCTTCTTACAGGGGGCGAGCAGTACTTC. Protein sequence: CASSLLTGGEQYF.

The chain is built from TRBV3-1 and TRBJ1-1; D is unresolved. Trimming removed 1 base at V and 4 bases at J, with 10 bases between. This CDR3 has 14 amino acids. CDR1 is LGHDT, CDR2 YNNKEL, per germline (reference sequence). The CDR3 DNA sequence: TGTGCCAGCAGCCAAGTTGAGGCTGTCACTGAAGCTTTCTTT. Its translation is CASSQVEAVTEAFF.

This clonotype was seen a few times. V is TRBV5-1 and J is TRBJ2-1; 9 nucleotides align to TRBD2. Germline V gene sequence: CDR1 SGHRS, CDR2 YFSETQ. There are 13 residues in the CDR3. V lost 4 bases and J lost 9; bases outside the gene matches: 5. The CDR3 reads CASSEREDSEQFF. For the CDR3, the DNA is TGCGCCAGCAGCGAGCGGGAGGACAGTGAGCAGTTCTTC.

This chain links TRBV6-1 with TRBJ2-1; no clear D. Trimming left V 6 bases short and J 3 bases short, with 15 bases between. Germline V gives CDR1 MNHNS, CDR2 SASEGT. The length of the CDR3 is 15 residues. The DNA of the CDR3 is TGTGCCAGCAGCGCCCCCCGGTCATACTACAATGAGCAGTTCTTC. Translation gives CASSAPRSYYNEQFF.

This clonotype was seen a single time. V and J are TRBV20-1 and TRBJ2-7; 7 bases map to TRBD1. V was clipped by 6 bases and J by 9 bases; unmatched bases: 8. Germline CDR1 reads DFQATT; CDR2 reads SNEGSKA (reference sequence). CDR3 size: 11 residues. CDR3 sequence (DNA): TGCAGTGCCAGACAGGGATTTAGGCAGTACTTC. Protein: CSARQGFRQYF.

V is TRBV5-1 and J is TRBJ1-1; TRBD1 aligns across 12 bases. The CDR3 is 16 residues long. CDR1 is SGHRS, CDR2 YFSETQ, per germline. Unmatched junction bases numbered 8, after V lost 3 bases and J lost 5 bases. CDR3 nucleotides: TGCGCCAGCAGCTCGGGACAGGGGGCGATAACGACTGAAGCTTTCTTT. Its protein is CASSSGQGAITTEAFF.

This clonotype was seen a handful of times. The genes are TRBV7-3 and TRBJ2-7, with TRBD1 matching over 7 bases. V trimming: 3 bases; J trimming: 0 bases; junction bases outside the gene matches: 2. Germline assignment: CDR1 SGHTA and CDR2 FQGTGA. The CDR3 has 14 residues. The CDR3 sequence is CASSLDRYSYEQYF. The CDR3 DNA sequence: TGTGCCAGCAGCTTGGACAGGTACTCCTACGAGCAGTACTTC.

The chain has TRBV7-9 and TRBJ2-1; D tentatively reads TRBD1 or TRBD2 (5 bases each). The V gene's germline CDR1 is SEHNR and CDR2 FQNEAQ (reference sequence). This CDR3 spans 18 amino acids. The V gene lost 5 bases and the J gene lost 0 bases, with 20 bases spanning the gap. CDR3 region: CASSPIPRGESSYNEQFF. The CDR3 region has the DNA TGTGCCAGCAGCCCCATCCCTCGGGGCGAGAGCTCCTACAATGAGCAGTTCTTC.

The CDR3 sequence is CASSLLREDEQFF. CDR3 nucleotides: TGTGCCAGCAGCTTATTAAGGGAAGATGAGCAGTTCTTC. The chain couples TRBV7-8 to TRBJ2-1; D is undetermined. The CDR3 is 13 amino acids. Trimming took off 2 bases at V and 8 bases at J, with 10 bases between the two ends. The germline CDR1 and CDR2 sequences are SGHVS and FQNEAQ.

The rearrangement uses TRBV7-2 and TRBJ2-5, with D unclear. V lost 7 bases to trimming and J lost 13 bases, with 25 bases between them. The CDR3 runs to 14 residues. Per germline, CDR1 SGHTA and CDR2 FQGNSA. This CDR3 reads CASTAEWTYHEPYF. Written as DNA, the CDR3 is TGTGCCAGCACCGCTGAGTGGACCTACCACGAACCGTACTTC.

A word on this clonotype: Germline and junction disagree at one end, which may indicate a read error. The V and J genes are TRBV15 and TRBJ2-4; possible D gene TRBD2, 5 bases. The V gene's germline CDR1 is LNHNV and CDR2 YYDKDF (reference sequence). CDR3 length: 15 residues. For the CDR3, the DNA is TGTGCCTCCAGCAGAGATGGAGGTGCTTTGGACATTCAGTACTTC. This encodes CASSRDGGALDIQYF.

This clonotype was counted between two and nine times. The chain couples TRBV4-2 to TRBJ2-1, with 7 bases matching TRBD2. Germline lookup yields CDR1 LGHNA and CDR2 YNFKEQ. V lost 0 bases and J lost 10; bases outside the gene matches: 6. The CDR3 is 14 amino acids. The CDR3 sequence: CASSQDRAAGEQFF. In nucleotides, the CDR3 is TGTGCCAGCAGCCAAGATCGGGCAGCGGGGGAGCAGTTCTTC.

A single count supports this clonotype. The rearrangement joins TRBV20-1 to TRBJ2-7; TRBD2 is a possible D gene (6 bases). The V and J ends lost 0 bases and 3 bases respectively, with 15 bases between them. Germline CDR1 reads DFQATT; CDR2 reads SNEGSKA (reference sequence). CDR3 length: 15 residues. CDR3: CSAREVTGDHYEQYF. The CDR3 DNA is TGCAGTGCTAGAGAGGTGACGGGAGATCACTACGAGCAGTACTTC.